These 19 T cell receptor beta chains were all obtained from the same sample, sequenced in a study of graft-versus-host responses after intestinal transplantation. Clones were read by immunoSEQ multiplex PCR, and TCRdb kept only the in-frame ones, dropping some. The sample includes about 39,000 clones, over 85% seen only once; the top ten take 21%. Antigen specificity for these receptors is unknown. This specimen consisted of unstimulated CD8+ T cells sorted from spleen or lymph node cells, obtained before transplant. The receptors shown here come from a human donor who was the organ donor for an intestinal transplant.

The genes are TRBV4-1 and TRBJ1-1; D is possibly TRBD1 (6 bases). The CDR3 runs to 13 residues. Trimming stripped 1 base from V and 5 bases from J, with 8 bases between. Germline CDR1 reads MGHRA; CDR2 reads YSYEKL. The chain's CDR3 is CASSQARGTEAFF. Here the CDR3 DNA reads TGCGCCAGCAGCCAAGCCAGGGGAACTGAAGCTTTCTTT.

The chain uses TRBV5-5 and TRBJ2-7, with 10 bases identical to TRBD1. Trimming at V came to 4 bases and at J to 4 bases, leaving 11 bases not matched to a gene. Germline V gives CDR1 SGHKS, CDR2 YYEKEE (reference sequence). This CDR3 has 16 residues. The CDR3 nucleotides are TGTGCCAGCAGCCCCCACCGCTCGGGACAGGGGTACGAGCAGTACTTC. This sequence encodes CASSPHRSGQGYEQYF.

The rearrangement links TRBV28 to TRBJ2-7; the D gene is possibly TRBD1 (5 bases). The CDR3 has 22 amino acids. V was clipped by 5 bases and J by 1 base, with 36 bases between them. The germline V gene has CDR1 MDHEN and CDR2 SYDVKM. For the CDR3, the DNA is TGTGCCAGCAGTCCTAGAACGACAGCCCAGAAACCCCCCTACATTTCTTCCTACGAGCAGTACTTC. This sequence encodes CASSPRTTAQKPPYISSYEQYF.

The CDR3 loop is CSVGPPGHPNGYTF. CDR3 DNA: TGCAGCGTTGGCCCGCCGGGACACCCAAATGGCTACACCTTC. This rearrangement joins TRBV29-1 to TRBJ1-2, with a weak D call TRBD1 (6 bases). The CDR3 loop spans 14 amino acids. Germline V gene sequence: CDR1 SQVTM, CDR2 ANQGSEA. V lost 4 bases and J 6 bases, leaving 18 bases between the germline ends. The whole variable domain, filled in from reference TRBV29-1 and TRBJ1-2, reads SAVISQKPSRDICQRGTSLTIQCQVDSQVTMMFWYRQQPGQSLTLIATANQGSEATYESGFVIDKFPISRPNLTFSTLTVSNMSPEDSSIYLCSVGPPGHPNGYTFGSGTRLTVV.

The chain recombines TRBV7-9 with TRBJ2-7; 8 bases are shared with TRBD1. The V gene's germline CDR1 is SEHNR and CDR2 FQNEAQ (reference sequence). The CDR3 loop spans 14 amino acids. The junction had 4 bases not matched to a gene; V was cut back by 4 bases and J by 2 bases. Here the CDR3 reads CASSYGTGAYEQYF. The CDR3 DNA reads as TGTGCCAGCAGCTACGGGACAGGCGCCTACGAGCAGTACTTC.

The CDR3, as DNA: TGTGCCAGCAGTGAAATGGCGGGACCGGCAGATACGCAGTATTTT. It translates to CASSEMAGPADTQYF. V and J are TRBV6-1 and TRBJ2-3, with D tentatively TRBD2 (6 bases). Germline V lookup: CDR1 MNHNS, CDR2 SASEGT. The germline V and J ends were trimmed by 2 bases and 4 bases, with 13 bases remaining between them. The CDR3 has 15 amino acids.

CDR3 in amino acids: CASSGTGGYEQYF. The CDR3 DNA is TGTGCCAGCAGTGGGACAGGGGGCTACGAGCAGTACTTC. J is TRBJ2-7 and V is TRBV2, with TRBD1 matching 10 bases. V shed 4 bases and J 3 bases; nucleotides not matched to a gene: 0. Germline-derived CDR1 and CDR2 are SNHLY and FYNNEI. The CDR3 loop spans 13 amino acids.

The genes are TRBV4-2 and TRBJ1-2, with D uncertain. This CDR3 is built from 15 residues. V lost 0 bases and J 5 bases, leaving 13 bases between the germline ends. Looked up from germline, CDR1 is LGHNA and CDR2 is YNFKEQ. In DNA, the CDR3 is TGTGCCAGCAGCCAAGAGGTGGCCGGGCAGTATGGCTACACCTTC. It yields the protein CASSQEVAGQYGYTF.

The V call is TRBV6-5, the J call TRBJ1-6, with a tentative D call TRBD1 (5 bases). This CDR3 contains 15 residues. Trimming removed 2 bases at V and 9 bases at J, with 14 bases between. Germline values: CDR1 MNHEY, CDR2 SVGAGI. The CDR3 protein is CASSYGSQGGSPLHF. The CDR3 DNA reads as TGTGCCAGCAGTTACGGCAGCCAGGGAGGTTCACCCCTCCACTTT.

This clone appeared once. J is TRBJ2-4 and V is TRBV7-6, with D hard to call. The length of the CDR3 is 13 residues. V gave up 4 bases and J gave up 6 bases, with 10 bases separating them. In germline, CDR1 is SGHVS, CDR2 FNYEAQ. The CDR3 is CASSSNPRNIQYF. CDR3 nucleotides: TGTGCCAGCAGCTCGAATCCGAGAAACATTCAGTACTTC.

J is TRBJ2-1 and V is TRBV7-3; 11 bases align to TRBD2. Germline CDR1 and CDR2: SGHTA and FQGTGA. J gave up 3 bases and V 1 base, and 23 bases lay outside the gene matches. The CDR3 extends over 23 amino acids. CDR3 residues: CASSLRPGSGISGRAGDYNEQFF. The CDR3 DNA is TGTGCCAGCAGCTTAAGGCCGGGAAGTGGAATTAGCGGGAGGGCCGGGGACTACAATGAGCAGTTCTTC.

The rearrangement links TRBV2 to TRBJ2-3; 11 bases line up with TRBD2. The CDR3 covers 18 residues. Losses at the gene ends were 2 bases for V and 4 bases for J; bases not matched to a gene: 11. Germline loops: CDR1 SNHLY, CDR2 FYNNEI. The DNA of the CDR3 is TGTGCCAGCAGTGAAATGGGGTTAGCGGGAGGGCCGGCAGATACGCAGTATTTT. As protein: CASSEMGLAGGPADTQYF.

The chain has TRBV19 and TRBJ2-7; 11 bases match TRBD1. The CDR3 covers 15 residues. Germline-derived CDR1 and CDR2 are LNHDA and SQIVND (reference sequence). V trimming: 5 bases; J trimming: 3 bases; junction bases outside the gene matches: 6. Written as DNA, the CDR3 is TGTGCCAGTAGTGTAACCGGGACAGGGGGCTACGAGCAGTACTTC. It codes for CASSVTGTGGYEQYF.

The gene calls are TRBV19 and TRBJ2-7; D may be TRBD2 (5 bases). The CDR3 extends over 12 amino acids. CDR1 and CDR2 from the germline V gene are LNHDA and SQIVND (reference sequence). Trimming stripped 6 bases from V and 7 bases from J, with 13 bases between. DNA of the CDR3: TGTGCCAGTAGCCCCGGGGTAGGGGAGCAGTACTTC. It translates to CASSPGVGEQYF. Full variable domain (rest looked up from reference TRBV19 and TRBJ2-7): DGGITQSPKYLFRKEGQNVTLSCEQNLNHDAMYWYRQDPGQGLRLIYYSQIVNDFQKGDIAEGYSVSREKKESFPLTVTSAQKNPTAFYLCASSPGVGEQYFGPGTRLTVT.

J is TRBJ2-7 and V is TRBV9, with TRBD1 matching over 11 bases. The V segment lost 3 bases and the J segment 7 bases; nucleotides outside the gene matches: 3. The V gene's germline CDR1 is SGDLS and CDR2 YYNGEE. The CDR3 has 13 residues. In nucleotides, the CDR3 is TGTGCCAGCAGCGGGACAGGGGGCGAAGAGCAGTACTTC. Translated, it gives CASSGTGGEEQYF.

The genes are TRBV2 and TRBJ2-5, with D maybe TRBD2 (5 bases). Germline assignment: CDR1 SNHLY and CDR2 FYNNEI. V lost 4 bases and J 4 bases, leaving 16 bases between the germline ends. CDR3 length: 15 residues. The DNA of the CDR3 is TGTGCCAGCAGTGCGTCGGGGAGTGAGGGAGAGACCCAGTACTTC. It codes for CASSASGSEGETQYF. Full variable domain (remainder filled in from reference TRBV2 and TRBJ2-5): EPEVTQTPSHQVTQMGQEVILRCVPISNHLYFYWYRQILGQKVEFLVSFYNNEISEKSEIFDDQFSVERPDGSNFTLKIRSTKLEDSAMYFCASSASGSEGETQYFGPGTRLLVL.

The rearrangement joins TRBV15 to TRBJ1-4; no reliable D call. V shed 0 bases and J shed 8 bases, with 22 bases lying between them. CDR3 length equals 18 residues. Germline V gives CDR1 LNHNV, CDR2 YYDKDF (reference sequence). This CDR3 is CATSRDLVGQPIAEKLFF. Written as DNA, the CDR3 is TGTGCCACCAGCAGAGATCTGGTAGGGCAGCCAATAGCAGAAAAACTGTTTTTT.

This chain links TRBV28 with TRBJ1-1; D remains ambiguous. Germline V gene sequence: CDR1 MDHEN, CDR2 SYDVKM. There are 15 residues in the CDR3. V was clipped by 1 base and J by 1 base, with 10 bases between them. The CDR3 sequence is CASSLSVRWNTEAFF. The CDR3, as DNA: TGTGCCAGCAGTTTATCAGTCAGGTGGAACACTGAAGCTTTCTTT.

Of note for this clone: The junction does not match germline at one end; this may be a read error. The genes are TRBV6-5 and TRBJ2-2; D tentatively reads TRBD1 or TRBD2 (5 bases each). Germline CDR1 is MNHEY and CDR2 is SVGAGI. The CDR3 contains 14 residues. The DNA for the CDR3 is TGTGCCAGCAGTTACGGGGGTAACACCGGGGAGCCGTTTTTT. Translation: CASSYGGNTGEPFF.